A selection of T cell receptor beta chains follows, all from one sample in a study of blood T cell repertoires in COVID-19. The table came from immunoSEQ multiplex PCR; TCRdb's copy has only in-frame clones and leaves some out. The table records 53,000 or so clones, around 80% of them present only once. Material for sequencing was peripheral blood. These TCRs come from a human donor with active or convalescent COVID-19. The donor label of this sample is uncertain. Both conserved end residues are part of each CDR3. D genes are given only for firm matches. Clone size is shown for a subset of rows, as once, few, many or a class of expanded clone.

len	abundance	d_gene	v_gene	j_gene	CDR3nt	CDR3aa
15	once	TRBD1	TRBV19	TRBJ1-3	TGTGCCAGTAGTATCGGGACAGGGCTAAGAAACACCATATATTTT	CASSIGTGLRNTIYF
13	NA	NA	TRBV5-1	TRBJ1-2	TGCGCCAGCAGCCCCGCCCAGAACTATGGCTACACCTTC	CASSPAQNYGYTF
14	NA	TRBD2	TRBV4-1	TRBJ2-1	TGCGCCAGCGGGGGACTAGCGTCATTCAATGAGCAGTTCTTC	CASGGLASFNEQFF
15	NA	TRBD2	TRBV30	TRBJ2-1	TGTGCCTGGACCAGACTAGCGGGAGGGCTGAATGAGCAGTTCTTC	CAWTRLAGGLNEQFF
16	NA	NA	TRBV11-1	TRBJ2-7	TGTGCCAGCAGCTCTTTCCGGGACACAAACTCCTACGAGCAGTACTTC	CASSSFRDTNSYEQYF
16	NA	TRBD1	TRBV7-2	TRBJ2-1	TGTGCCAGCAGCCCGGGGACAGGGAGCTCCTACAATGAGCAGTTCTTC	CASSPGTGSSYNEQFF
14	NA	NA	TRBV1	TRBJ2-1	TGCACCAGCCGGGGACTAGCCTTATACAATGAGCAGTTCTTC	CTSRGLALYNEQFF
14	NA	NA	TRBV5-1	TRBJ1-6	TGCGCCAGCAGCTTGGAGGGGTCTAATTCACCCCTCCACTTT	CASSLEGSNSPLHF
15	NA	TRBD1	TRBV7-6	TRBJ1-5	TGTGCCAGCAGCTCGACAGGGGATAGCAATCAGCCCCAGCATTTT	CASSSTGDSNQPQHF
15	few	NA	TRBV30	TRBJ1-5	TGTGCCTGGAGTGTACTTGGGTCACTAAATCAGCCCCAGCATTTT	CAWSVLGSLNQPQHF
14	NA	NA	TRBV2	TRBJ1-1	TGTGCCAGCAGCCTAGTCCGGGACATAGGTGAAGCTTTCTTT	CASSLVRDIGEAFF
14	few	NA	TRBV6-2/TRBV6-3	TRBJ2-1	TGTGCCAGCAGTTATGGAGGGCTGGACAATGAGCAGTTCTTC	CASSYGGLDNEQFF
14	NA	NA	TRBV9	TRBJ2-1	TGTGCCAGCAGTCGTCGACAGGAGAACAATGAGCAGTTCTTC	CASSRRQENNEQFF
15	NA	TRBD1	TRBV6-5	TRBJ1-5	TGTGCCAGCAGCAGGACAGGGGAGATTGGTCAGCCCCAGCATTTT	CASSRTGEIGQPQHF
18	NA	TRBD2	TRBV14	TRBJ2-7	TGTGCCAGCAGCCAAGATTGGTCCCTCGCGGGAGTAGCGTACGAGCAGTACTTC	CASSQDWSLAGVAYEQYF
13	NA	TRBD1	TRBV5-1	TRBJ2-5	TGCGCCAGCAGCCGGGGACAGAAAGAGACCCAGTACTTC	CASSRGQKETQYF
14	NA	NA	TRBV2	TRBJ2-5	TGTGCCAGCAGTCGCGATAGTGGGGGGGAGACCCAGTACTTC	CASSRDSGGETQYF
15	few	TRBD1	TRBV4-1	TRBJ1-1	TGCGCCAGCAGCCCATGGGACACAGGGGGCACTGAAGCTTTCTTT	CASSPWDTGGTEAFF
14	NA	TRBD1	TRBV19	TRBJ2-7	TGTGCCAGTAGTACAGGACAGGGCCCCCGCGAGCAGTACTTC	CASSTGQGPREQYF
14	NA	NA	TRBV6-5	TRBJ1-5	TGTGCCAGCAGCCGTACCTCAGCGGGTCAGCCCCAGCATTTT	CASSRTSAGQPQHF
12	NA	NA	TRBV19	TRBJ1-1	TGTGCCAGTAGCCACGGGGGCACTGAAGCTTTCTTT	CASSHGGTEAFF
18	once	TRBD2	TRBV27	TRBJ2-3	TGTGCCAGCAGTTCGTACCTACTAGCGGGCCAAACTTCGGATACGCAGTATTTT	CASSSYLLAGQTSDTQYF
15	NA	TRBD2	TRBV4-3	TRBJ2-3	TGCGCCAGCAGCCGAAATCTAGCGGGCACAGATACGCAGTATTTT	CASSRNLAGTDTQYF
17	NA	TRBD1	TRBV6-2/TRBV6-3	TRBJ2-4	TGTGCCAGCAGTTACCCCCCCTTGACGGACAGGGCGGACATTCAGTACTTC	CASSYPPLTDRADIQYF
15	once	TRBD1	TRBV5-1	TRBJ2-3	TGCGCCAGCAGCAGGGGACAGGGGGTCACAGATACGCAGTATTTT	CASSRGQGVTDTQYF
11	NA	NA	TRBV29-1	TRBJ1-2	TGCAGCGCCCAGGGGATCTATGGCTACACCTTC	CSAQGIYGYTF
15	NA	NA	TRBV9	TRBJ1-5	TGTGCCAGCAGCCCAAGCGGGTGGGGGGATCAGCCCCAGCATTTT	CASSPSGWGDQPQHF
15	NA	NA	TRBV2	TRBJ1-5	TGTGCCAGCGTCTCCGAGGGGGGGGGCAATCAGCCCCAGCATTTT	CASVSEGGGNQPQHF
15	NA	NA	TRBV5-4	TRBJ2-7	TGTGCCAGCAGCCCCCCCGACAGGCAACCCTACGAGCAGTACTTC	CASSPPDRQPYEQYF
15	once	NA	TRBV28	TRBJ1-1	TGTGCCAGCAGTGCGCGCAGGGCTCCGAACACTGAAGCTTTCTTT	CASSARRAPNTEAFF
15	once	TRBD1	TRBV6-5	TRBJ1-4	TGTGCCACACCCGACGACAGGGAGGAAAATGAAAAACTGTTTTTT	CATPDDREENEKLFF
15	many	TRBD2	TRBV4-3	TRBJ2-7	TGCGCCAGCAGCCTAGGACTAGCGGGCTCCTACGAGCAGTACTTC	CASSLGLAGSYEQYF
12	NA	NA	TRBV29-1	TRBJ2-7	TGCAGCGTTAGGGGGAGCTCCTACGAGCAGTACTTC	CSVRGSSYEQYF
15	few	TRBD1	TRBV4-3	TRBJ2-3	TGCGCCAGCAGCCAGGGTTGGACAGGGTGGGATACGCAGTATTTT	CASSQGWTGWDTQYF